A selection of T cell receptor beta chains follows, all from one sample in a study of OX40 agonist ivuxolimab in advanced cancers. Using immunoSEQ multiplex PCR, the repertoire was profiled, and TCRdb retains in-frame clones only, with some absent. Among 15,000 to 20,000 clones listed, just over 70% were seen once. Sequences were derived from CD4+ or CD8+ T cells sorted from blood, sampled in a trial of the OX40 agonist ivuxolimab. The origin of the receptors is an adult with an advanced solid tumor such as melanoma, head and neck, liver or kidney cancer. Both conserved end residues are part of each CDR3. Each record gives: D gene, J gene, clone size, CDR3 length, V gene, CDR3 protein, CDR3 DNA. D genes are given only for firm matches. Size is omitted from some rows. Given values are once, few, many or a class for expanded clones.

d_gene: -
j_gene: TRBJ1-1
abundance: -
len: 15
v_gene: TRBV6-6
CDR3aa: CASSGPGGRYTEAFF
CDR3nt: TGTGCCAGCAGTGGGCCTGGGGGCAGGTACACTGAAGCTTTCTTT

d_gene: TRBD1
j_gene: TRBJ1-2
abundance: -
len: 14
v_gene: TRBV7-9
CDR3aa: CASSLPGQAYSYTF
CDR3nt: TGTGCCAGCAGCTTACCGGGACAGGCCTATTCGTACACCTTC

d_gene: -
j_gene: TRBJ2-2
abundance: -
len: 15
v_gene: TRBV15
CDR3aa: CATSRGVAGAGELFF
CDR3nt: TGTGCCACCAGCAGAGGTGTGGCCGGGGCCGGGGAGCTGTTTTTT

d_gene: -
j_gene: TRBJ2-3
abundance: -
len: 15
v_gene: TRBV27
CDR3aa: CASSLSRATTDTQYF
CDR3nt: TGTGCCAGCAGTTTATCCCGGGCCACCACAGATACGCAGTATTTT

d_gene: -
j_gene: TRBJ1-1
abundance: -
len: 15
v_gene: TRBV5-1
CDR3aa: CASSFLGGSNTEAFF
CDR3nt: TGCGCCAGCAGCTTTCTGGGCGGATCGAACACTGAAGCTTTCTTT

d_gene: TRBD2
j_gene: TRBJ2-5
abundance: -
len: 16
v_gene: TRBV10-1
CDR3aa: CASSESGLAGGETQYF
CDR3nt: TGCGCCAGCAGTGAATCGGGACTAGCGGGTGGTGAGACCCAGTACTTC

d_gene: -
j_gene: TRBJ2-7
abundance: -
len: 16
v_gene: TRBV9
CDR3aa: CASSVEGGGPSYEQYF
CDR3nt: TGTGCCAGCAGCGTAGAGGGGGGAGGGCCGTCTTACGAGCAGTACTTC

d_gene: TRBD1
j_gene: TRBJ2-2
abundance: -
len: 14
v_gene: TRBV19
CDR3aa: CASSIGQGSGELFF
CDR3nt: TGTGCCAGTAGTATTGGACAGGGATCCGGGGAGCTGTTTTTT

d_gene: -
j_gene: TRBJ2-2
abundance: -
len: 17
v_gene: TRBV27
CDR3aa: CASRQTSGSGATGELFF
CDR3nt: TGTGCCAGCAGGCAAACTTCAGGGAGTGGGGCGACCGGGGAGCTGTTTTTT

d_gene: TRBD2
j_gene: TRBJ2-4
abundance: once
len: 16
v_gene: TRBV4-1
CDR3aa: CASSQGELAGAGIQYF
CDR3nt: TGCGCCAGCAGCCAAGGAGAACTAGCGGGAGCCGGCATTCAGTACTTC

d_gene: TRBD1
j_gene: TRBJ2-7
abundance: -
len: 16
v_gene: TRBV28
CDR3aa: CASSLRPGQYSYEQYF
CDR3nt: TGTGCCAGCAGTTTACGACCGGGACAGTACTCCTACGAGCAGTACTTC

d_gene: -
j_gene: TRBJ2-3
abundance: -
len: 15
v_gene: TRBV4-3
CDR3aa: CASSVSGPSTDTQYF
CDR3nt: TGCGCCAGCAGCGTAAGCGGGCCTAGCACAGATACGCAGTATTTT

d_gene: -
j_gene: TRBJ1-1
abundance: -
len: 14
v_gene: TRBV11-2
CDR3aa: CASSPRGGNTEAFF
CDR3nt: TGTGCCAGCAGCCCCAGGGGAGGGAACACTGAAGCTTTCTTT

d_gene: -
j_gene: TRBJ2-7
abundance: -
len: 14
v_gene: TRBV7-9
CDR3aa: CASSHSGNSYEQYF
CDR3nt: TGTGCCAGCAGCCATAGCGGCAACTCCTACGAGCAGTACTTC

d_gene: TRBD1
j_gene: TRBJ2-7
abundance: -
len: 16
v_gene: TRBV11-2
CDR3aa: CASSLDPGQGFYEQYF
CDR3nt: TGTGCCAGCAGCTTAGATCCGGGACAGGGGTTCTACGAGCAGTACTTC

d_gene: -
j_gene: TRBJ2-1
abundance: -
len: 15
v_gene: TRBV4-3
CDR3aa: CASSQDLAWYNEQFF
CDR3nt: TGCGCCAGCAGCCAAGATCTAGCCTGGTACAATGAGCAGTTCTTC

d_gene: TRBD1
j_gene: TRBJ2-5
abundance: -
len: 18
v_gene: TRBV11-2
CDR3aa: CASSWPDRGGFGRETQYF
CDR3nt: TGTGCCAGCAGCTGGCCCGACAGGGGTGGCTTCGGAAGAGAGACCCAGTACTTC

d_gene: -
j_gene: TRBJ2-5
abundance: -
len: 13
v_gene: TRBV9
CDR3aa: CASSTHSQETQYF
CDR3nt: TGTGCCAGCAGCACGCACAGTCAAGAGACCCAGTACTTC

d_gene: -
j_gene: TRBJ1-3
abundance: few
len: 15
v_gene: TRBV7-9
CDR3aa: CASSLARFSGNTIYF
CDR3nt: TGTGCCAGCAGCTTAGCTCGGTTCTCTGGAAACACCATATATTTT

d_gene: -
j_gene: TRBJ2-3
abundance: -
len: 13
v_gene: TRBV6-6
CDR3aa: CASSTTFTDTQYF
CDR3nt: TGTGCCAGCAGTACCACCTTCACAGATACGCAGTATTTT

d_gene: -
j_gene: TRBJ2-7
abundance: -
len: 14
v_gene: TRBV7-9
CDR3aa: CASSPPGRAYEQYF
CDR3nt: TGTGCCAGCAGCCCACCGGGACGGGCCTACGAGCAGTACTTC

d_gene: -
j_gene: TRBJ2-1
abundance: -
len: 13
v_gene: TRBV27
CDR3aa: CASSLSGNREQFF
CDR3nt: TGTGCCAGCAGTTTATCGGGGAATAGGGAGCAGTTCTTC

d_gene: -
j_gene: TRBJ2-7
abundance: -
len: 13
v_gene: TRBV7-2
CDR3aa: CASSPEYTYEQYF
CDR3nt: TGTGCCAGCAGCCCCGAGTATACCTACGAGCAGTACTTC

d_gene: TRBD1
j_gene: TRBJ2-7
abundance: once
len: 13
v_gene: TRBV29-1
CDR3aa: CSVVTGSSYEQYF
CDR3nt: TGCAGCGTTGTGACAGGGAGCTCCTACGAGCAGTACTTC

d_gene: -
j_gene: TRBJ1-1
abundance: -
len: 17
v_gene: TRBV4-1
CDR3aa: CASSQPQRVKGNTEAFF
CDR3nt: TGCGCCAGCAGCCAACCCCAGCGAGTTAAAGGGAACACTGAAGCTTTCTTT

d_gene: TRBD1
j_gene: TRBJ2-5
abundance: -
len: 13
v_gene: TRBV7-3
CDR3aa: CASSSGQGRPQYF
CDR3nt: TGTGCCAGCAGCTCGGGACAGGGGAGGCCCCAGTACTTC

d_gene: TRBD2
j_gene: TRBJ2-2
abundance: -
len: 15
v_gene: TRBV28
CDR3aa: CASSFGLAGAGELFF
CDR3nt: TGTGCCAGCAGTTTTGGCCTAGCGGGAGCCGGGGAGCTGTTTTTT

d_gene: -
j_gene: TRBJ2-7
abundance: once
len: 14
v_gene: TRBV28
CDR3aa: CASSFYDGSYEQYF
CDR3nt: TGTGCCAGCAGTTTTTACGACGGTTCCTACGAGCAGTACTTC

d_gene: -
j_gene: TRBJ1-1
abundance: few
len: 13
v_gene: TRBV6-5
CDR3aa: CASSEYAWVEAFF
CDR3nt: TGTGCCAGCAGTGAATATGCGTGGGTTGAAGCTTTCTTT

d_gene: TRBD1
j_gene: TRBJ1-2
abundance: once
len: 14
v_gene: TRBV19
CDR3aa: CASCWTGANYGYTF
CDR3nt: TGTGCCAGTTGTTGGACAGGGGCTAACTATGGCTACACCTTC

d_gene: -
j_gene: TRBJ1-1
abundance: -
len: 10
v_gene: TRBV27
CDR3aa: CASSPTEAFF
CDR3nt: TGTGCCAGCAGCCCTACTGAAGCCTTCTTT

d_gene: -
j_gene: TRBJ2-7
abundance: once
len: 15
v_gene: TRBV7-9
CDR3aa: CASSLTGGSSYEQYF
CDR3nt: TGTGCCAGCAGCCTTACGGGTGGCAGTTCCTACGAGCAGTACTTC

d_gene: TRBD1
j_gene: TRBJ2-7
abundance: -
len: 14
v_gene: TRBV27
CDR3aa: CASSLTGTGGEQYF
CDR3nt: TGTGCCAGCAGCCTGACCGGGACAGGGGGCGAGCAGTACTTC

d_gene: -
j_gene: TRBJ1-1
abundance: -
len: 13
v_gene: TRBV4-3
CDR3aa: CASSQERAGEAFF
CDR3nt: TGCGCCAGCAGCCAAGAGAGGGCAGGGGAAGCTTTCTTT

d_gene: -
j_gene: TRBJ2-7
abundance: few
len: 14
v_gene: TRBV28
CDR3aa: CASSPYLRAWEQYF
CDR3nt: TGTGCCAGCAGTCCTTATCTGAGGGCTTGGGAGCAGTACTTC

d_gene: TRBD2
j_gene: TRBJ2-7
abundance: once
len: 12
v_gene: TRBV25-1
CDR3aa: CASSEWGGEQYF
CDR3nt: TGTGCCAGCAGTGAATGGGGAGGGGAACAGTACTTC

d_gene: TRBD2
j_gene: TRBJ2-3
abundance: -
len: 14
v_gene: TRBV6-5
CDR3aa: CASSYSSGTNTQYF
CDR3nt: TGTGCCAGCAGTTACTCTAGCGGGACAAATACGCAGTATTTT

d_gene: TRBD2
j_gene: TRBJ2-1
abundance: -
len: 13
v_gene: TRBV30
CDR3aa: CAWSSGAYNEQFF
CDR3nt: TGTGCCTGGAGTAGCGGGGCCTACAATGAGCAGTTCTTC

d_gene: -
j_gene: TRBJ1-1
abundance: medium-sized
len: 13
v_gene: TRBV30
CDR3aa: CAWSVMGGTEAFF
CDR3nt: TGTGCCTGGAGTGTTATGGGTGGCACTGAAGCTTTCTTT

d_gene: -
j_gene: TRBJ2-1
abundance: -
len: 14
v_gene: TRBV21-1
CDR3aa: CASSKGRTSHEQFF
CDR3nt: TGTGCCAGCAGCAAAGGGAGGACTAGCCATGAGCAGTTCTTC

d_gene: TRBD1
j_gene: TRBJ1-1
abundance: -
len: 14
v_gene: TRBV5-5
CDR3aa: CASSFQGAGTEAFF
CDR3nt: TGTGCCAGCAGCTTCCAGGGGGCGGGCACTGAAGCTTTCTTT

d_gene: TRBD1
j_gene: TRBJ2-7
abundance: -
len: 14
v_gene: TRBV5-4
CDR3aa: CASSGGQASYEQYF
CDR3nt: TGTGCCAGCAGCGGGGGACAGGCGTCCTACGAGCAGTACTTC

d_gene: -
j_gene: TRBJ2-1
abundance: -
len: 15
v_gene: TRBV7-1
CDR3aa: CASSLLESSYNEQFF
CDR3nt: TGTGCCAGCAGCTTATTAGAAAGCTCCTACAATGAGCAGTTCTTC

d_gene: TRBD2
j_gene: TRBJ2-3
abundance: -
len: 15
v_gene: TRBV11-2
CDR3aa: CASSFPGGDADTQYF
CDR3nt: TGTGCCAGCAGCTTCCCGGGAGGGGACGCAGATACGCAGTATTTT

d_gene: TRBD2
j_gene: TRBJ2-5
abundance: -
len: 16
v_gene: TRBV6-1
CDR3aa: CASSENLAGVWETQYF
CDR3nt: TGTGCCAGCAGCGAAAACCTAGCGGGAGTCTGGGAGACCCAGTACTTC

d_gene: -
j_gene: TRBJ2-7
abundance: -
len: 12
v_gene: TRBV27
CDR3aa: CASSPGRGEQYF
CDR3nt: TGTGCCAGCAGCCCCGGACGTGGCGAGCAGTACTTC

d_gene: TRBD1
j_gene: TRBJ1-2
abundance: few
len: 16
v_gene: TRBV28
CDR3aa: CASSFPSGQENYGYTF
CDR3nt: TGTGCCAGCAGTTTCCCTTCCGGACAGGAAAACTATGGCTACACCTTC

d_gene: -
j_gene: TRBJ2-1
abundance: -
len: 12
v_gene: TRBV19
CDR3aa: CASMGGYNEQFF
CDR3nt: TGTGCCAGCATGGGAGGTTACAATGAGCAGTTCTTC

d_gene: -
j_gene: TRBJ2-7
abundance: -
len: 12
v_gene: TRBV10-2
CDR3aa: CASGLGAAEQYF
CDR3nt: TGCGCCAGCGGCCTAGGGGCTGCCGAGCAGTACTTC

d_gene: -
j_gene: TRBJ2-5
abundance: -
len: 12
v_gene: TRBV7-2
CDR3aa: CASSPDWETQYF
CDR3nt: TGTGCCAGCAGCCCCGATTGGGAGACCCAGTACTTC

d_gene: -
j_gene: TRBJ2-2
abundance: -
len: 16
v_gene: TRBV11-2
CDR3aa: CASTRTLTSNTGELFF
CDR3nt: TGTGCCAGCACCAGAACCCTGACCTCGAACACCGGGGAGCTGTTTTTT

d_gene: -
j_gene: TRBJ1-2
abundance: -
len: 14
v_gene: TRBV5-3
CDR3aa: CASSLVPSNYGYTF
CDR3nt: TGTGCCAGCAGCTTAGTCCCAAGTAACTATGGCTACACCTTC

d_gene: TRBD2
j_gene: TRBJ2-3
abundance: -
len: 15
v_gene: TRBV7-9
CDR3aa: CASSLLAGGLDTQYF
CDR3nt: TGTGCCAGCAGCTTACTGGCGGGAGGGTTGGATACGCAGTATTTT

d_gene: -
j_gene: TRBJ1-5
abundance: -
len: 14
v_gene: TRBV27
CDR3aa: CASSPDHSNQPQHF
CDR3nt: TGTGCCAGCAGTCCGGACCATAGCAATCAGCCCCAGCATTTT

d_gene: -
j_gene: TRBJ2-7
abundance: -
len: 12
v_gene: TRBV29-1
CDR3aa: CSVGRESYEQYF
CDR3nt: TGCAGCGTTGGCCGGGAGTCCTACGAGCAGTACTTC

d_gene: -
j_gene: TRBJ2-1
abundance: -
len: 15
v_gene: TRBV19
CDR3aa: CASSIGALRYNEQFF
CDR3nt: TGTGCCAGTAGTATAGGGGCATTGAGGTACAATGAGCAGTTCTTC

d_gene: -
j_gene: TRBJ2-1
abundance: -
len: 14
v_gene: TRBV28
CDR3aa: CASQPHPLYNEQFF
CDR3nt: TGTGCCAGCCAGCCCCATCCCTTATACAATGAGCAGTTCTTC

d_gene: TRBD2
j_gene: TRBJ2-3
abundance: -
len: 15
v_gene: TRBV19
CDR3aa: CASKISSGGTDTQYF
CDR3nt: TGTGCCAGTAAAATTTCTAGCGGTGGGACAGATACGCAGTATTTT

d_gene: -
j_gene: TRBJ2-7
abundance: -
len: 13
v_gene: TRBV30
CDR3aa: CAWSVRSSYGQYF
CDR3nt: TGTGCCTGGAGTGTTAGGAGCTCCTACGGGCAGTACTTC

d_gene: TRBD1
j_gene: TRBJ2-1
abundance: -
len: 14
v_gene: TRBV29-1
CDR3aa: CSVAFGTAGNEQFF
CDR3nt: TGCAGCGTCGCCTTTGGGACAGCCGGGAATGAGCAGTTCTTC